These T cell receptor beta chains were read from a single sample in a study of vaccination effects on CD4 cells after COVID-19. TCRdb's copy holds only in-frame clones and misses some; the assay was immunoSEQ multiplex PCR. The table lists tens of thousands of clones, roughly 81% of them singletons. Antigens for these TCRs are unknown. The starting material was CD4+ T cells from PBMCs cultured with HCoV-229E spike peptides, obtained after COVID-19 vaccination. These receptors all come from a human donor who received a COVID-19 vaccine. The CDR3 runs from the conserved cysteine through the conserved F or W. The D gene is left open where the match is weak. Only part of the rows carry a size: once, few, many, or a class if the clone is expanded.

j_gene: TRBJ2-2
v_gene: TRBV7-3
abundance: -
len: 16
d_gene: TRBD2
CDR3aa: CASRLAGGFNTGELFF
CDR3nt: TGTGCCAGCAGACTAGCGGGGGGCTTTAACACCGGGGAGCTGTTTTTT

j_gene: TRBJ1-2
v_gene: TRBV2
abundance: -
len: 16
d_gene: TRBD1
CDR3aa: CASSDFRGWQGDGYTF
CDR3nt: TGTGCCAGCAGTGATTTCAGGGGGTGGCAGGGTGACGGCTACACCTTC

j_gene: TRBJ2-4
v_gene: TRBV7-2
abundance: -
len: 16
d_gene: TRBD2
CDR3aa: CASSLDPSGAKNIQYF
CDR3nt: TGTGCCAGCAGCTTAGACCCTAGCGGGGCCAAAAACATTCAGTACTTC

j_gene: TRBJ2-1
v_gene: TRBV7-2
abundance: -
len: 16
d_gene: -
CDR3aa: CASSWGGRGRLNEQFF
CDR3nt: TGTGCCAGCAGCTGGGGAGGGCGGGGGCGTCTCAATGAGCAGTTCTTC

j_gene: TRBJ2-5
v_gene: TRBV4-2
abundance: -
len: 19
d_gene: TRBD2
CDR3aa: CASSQGTSGGDSYQETQYF
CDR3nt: TGTGCCAGCAGCCAAGGGACTAGCGGGGGTGATTCGTACCAAGAGACCCAGTACTTC

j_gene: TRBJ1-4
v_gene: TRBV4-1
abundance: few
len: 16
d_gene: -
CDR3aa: CASSQGVTGTNEKLFF
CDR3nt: TGCGCCAGCAGCCAGGGGGTAACAGGAACTAATGAAAAACTGTTTTTT

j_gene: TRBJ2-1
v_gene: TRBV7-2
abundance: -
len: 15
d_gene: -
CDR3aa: CASSLRDSSGNEQFF
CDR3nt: TGTGCCAGCAGCTTACGGGACTCCAGTGGGAATGAGCAGTTCTTC

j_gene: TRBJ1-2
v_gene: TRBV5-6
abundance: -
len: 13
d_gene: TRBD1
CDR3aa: CASIIQGASGYTF
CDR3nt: TGTGCCAGCATAATACAGGGGGCGAGTGGCTACACCTTC

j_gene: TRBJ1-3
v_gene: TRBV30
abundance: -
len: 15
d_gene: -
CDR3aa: CAWSRTGSSGNTIYF
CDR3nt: TGTGCCTGGTCTCGTACGGGGTCCTCTGGAAACACCATATATTTT

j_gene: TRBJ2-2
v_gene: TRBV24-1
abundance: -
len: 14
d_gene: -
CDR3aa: CATSDPDHTGELFF
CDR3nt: TGTGCCACCAGTGATCCAGACCACACCGGGGAGCTGTTTTTT

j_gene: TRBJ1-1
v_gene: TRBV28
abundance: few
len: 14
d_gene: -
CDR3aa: CASSLSGKNTEAFF
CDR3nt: TGTGCCAGCAGTTTGAGTGGGAAGAACACTGAAGCTTTCTTT

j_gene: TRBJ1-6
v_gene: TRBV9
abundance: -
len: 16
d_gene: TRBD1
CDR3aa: CASSVARTGGNSPLHF
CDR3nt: TGTGCCAGCAGCGTAGCGAGGACAGGGGGCAATTCACCCCTCCACTTT

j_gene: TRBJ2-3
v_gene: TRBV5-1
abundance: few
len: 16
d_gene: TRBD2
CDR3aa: CASSQPSGGGTDTQYF
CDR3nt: TGCGCCAGCAGCCAACCAAGCGGGGGGGGCACAGATACGCAGTATTTT

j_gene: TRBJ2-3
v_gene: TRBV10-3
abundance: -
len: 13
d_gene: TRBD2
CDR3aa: CATGTSGTDTQYF
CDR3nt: TGTGCCACGGGGACTAGCGGAACAGATACGCAGTATTTT

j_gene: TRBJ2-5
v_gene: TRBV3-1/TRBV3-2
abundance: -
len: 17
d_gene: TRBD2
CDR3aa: CASSQDPVAGSEETQYF
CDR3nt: TGTGCCAGCAGCCAAGATCCGGTAGCGGGGTCGGAAGAGACCCAGTACTTC

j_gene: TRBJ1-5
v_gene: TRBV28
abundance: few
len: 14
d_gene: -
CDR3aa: CASMLREGNQPQHF
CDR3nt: TGTGCCAGCATGCTCCGGGAGGGCAATCAGCCCCAGCATTTT

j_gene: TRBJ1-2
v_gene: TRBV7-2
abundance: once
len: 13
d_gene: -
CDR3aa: CASSLSGVGGYTF
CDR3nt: TGTGCCAGCAGCTTAAGCGGGGTCGGGGGCTACACCTTC

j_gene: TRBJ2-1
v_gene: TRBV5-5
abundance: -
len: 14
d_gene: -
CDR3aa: CASSFGQLPVEQFF
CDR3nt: TGTGCCAGCAGCTTCGGGCAGTTGCCCGTTGAGCAGTTCTTC

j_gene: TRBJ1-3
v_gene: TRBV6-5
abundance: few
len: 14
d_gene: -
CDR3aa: CASSYTGSGNTIYF
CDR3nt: TGTGCCAGCAGTTACACAGGGTCTGGAAACACCATATATTTT

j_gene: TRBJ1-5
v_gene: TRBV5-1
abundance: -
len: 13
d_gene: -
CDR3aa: CASSADVNQPQHF
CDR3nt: TGCGCCAGCAGTGCAGATGTCAATCAGCCCCAGCATTTT

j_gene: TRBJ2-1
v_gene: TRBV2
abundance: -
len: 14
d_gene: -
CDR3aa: CASSEARIHNEQFF
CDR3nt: TGTGCCAGCAGTGAAGCACGGATACACAATGAGCAGTTCTTC

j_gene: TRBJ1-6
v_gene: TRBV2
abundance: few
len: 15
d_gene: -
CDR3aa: CASSEGPGGNSPLHF
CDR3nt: TGTGCCAGCAGTGAAGGACCTGGGGGTAATTCACCCCTCCACTTT

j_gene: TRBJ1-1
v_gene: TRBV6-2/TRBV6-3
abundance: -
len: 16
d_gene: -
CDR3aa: CASSQEKGWGNTEAFF
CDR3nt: TGTGCCAGCAGTCAGGAAAAGGGGTGGGGGAACACTGAAGCTTTCTTT

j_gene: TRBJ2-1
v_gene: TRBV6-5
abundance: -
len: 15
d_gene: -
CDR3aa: CASSLGLGSYNEQFF
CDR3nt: TGTGCCAGCAGCCTAGGGCTTGGTTCCTACAATGAGCAGTTCTTC

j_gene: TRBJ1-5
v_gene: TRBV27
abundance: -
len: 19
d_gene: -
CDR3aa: CASSPTAGGYRVSNQPQHF
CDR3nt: TGTGCCAGCAGTCCGACGGCGGGGGGCTATCGGGTTAGCAATCAGCCCCAGCATTTT

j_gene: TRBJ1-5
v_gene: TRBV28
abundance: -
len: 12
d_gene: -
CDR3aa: CATCDSNQPQHF
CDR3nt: TGTGCCACATGTGACAGTAATCAGCCCCAGCATTTT

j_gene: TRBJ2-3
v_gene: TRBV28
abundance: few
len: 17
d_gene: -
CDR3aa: CASSLPGTSWGTDTQYF
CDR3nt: TGTGCCAGCAGTCTCCCCGGGACGTCTTGGGGCACAGATACGCAGTATTTT

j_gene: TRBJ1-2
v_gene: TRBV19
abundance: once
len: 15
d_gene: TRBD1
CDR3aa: CASTIDRGQDYGYTF
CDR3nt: TGTGCCAGTACCATAGACAGGGGACAGGACTATGGCTACACCTTC

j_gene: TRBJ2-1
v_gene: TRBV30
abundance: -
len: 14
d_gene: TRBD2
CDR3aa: CAWSLERGGNEQFF
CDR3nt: TGTGCCTGGAGTTTGGAGCGGGGGGGCAATGAGCAGTTCTTC

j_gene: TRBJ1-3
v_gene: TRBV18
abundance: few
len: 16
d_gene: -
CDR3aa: CASSQGRPPTGNTIYF
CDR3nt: TGTGCCAGCTCACAGGGACGACCCCCGACTGGAAACACCATATATTTT

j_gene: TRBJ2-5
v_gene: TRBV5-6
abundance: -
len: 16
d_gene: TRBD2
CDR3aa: CASSLDLAGDSETQYF
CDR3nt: TGTGCCAGCAGCTTGGATCTAGCGGGGGATTCAGAGACCCAGTACTTC

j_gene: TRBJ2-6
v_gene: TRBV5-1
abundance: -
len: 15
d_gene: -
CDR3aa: CASAMQVPGANVLTF
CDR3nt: TGCGCCAGCGCTATGCAGGTCCCTGGGGCCAACGTCCTGACTTTC

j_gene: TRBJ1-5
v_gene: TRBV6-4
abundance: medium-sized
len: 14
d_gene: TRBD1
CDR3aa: CASSEVGGMQPQHF
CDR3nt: TGTGCCAGCAGTGAGGTAGGGGGCATGCAGCCCCAGCATTTT